This passage covers 8 T cell receptor beta chains from one sample sequenced in a study of patients and donors after allogeneic stem cell transplantation (dated by TCRdb to about 2020). The library came from RT-PCR. The run used a NextSeq 550. TCRdb ran its own pipeline on the public reads, namely fastp trimming at Q25 and MiXCR clone calling, and kept in-frame beta chains. Every CDR3 protein is listed once, alongside the most common genes and DNA of its rows. Recorded for this sample are roughly 230,000 distinct CDR3 sequences; roughly an eighth of them occurred a single time. About 9.9% of the sample is in the top ten clones. Input material: blood, either unsorted or a sorted T cell fraction (not recorded which). All receptors come from a human donor who was either an allogeneic HSCT recipient or a stem cell or donor lymphocyte infusion donor (not recorded which). It is not recorded whose cells these are; they may come from a transplant donor.

The CDR3 sequence: CATSDGGQETQYF. The CDR3 bases are TGTGCCACCAGCGACGGGGGGCAAGAGACCCAGTACTTC. The chain joins TRBV15 to TRBJ2-5; 7 positions agree with TRBD2. Germline CDR1 is LNHNV and CDR2 is YYDKDF (reference sequence). The CDR3 has 13 amino acids. Losses at the gene ends were 5 bases for V and 2 bases for J; bases not matched to a gene: 2.

The V and J genes are TRBV7-9 and TRBJ1-4; D is unclear. Germline lookup yields CDR1 SEHNR and CDR2 FQNEAQ (reference sequence). The CDR3 is made up of 14 amino acids. The V end was cut by 3 bases, the J end by 5 bases, with 10 bases between. CDR3 residues: CASSFRGKNEKLFF. The CDR3, as DNA: TGTGCCAGCAGCTTCCGAGGAAAGAATGAAAAACTGTTTTTT.

The table lists this clonotype with a few counts. J is TRBJ2-5 and V is TRBV29-1, with a possible D match to TRBD2 (7 bases). V was cut by 1 base and J by 5 bases, with 20 bases left in between. The length of the CDR3 is 16 residues. Germline CDR1 SQVTM, CDR2 ANQGSEA. In nucleotides, the CDR3 is TGCAGCGTTGAAGGCGACGGGGGGCCAGCCGGTGAGACCCAGTACTTC. Amino acids: CSVEGDGGPAGETQYF.

CDR3 DNA: TGCAGCGGTGGACAGGTGGTGGGCAATGAGCAGTTCTTC. It translates to CSGGQVVGNEQFF. The genes are TRBV29-1 and TRBJ2-1; 7 bases line up with TRBD1. Germline V lookup: CDR1 SQVTM, CDR2 ANQGSEA. V trimming: 7 bases; J trimming: 6 bases; junction bases outside the gene matches: 9. The CDR3 loop spans 13 amino acids.

The chain employs TRBV27 and TRBJ2-7; the D is unclear. The CDR3 contains 13 residues. Germline assignment: CDR1 MNHEY and CDR2 SMNVEV (reference sequence). Deletions cut 7 bases from V and 4 bases from J, with 14 bases between. Here the CDR3 reads CASKRLGPYEQYF. DNA of the CDR3: TGTGCCAGCAAACGTCTGGGTCCGTACGAGCAGTACTTC.

This clonotype has ten or more counts. This rearrangement joins TRBV12-3 or TRBV12-4 to TRBJ1-5; maybe TRBD1 (6 bases). The V gene lost 5 bases and the J gene lost 6 bases, with 17 bases spanning the gap. CDR3 length: 15 amino acids. The CDR3 DNA reads as TGTGCCAGCAGTCCCGGGTCAAGGGGGTTTCAGCCCCAGCATTTT. This sequence encodes CASSPGSRGFQPQHF.

This clonotype was counted between two and nine times. One end of the junction varies from germline; a read error may be responsible. The chain couples TRBV20-1 to TRBJ1-6, with D uncertain. CDR1 is DFQATT, CDR2 SNEGSKA, per germline (reference sequence). There are 11 residues in the CDR3. The DNA of the CDR3 is TGCAGTGCTAGAGATAACTCACCCCTCCACTTT. It specifies CSARDNSPLHF.

The chain couples TRBV6-4 to TRBJ2-2, with 9 nucleotides matching TRBD1. CDR1 and CDR2 from the germline V gene are MRHNA and SNTAGT. Losses at the gene ends were 1 base for V and 0 bases for J; bases not matched to a gene: 3. The CDR3 runs to 17 residues. CDR3 DNA: TGTGCCAGCAGTGACTTCACAGGGGGCCCGAACACCGGGGAGCTGTTTTTT. Translating gives CASSDFTGGPNTGELFF.